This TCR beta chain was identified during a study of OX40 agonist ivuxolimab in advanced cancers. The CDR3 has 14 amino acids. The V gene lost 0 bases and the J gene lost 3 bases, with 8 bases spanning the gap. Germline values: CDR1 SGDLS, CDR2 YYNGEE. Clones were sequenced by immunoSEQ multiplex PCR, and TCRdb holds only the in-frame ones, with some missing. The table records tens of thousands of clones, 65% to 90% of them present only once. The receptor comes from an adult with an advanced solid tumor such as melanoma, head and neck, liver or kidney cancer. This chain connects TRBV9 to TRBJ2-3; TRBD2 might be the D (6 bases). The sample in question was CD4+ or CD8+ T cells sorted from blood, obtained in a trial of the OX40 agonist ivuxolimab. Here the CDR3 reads CASSVAEGTDTQYF. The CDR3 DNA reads TGTGCCAGCAGCGTAGCGGAGGGAACAGATACGCAGTATTTT.